These T cell receptor beta chains were read from a single sample in a study of shared T cell receptors in the human thymus. TCRdb keeps only in-frame clones here, not all; method: immunoSEQ multiplex PCR. The sample records hundreds of thousands of clones, 70% to 90% being singletons. These same data were also listed under a study on human thymus T cells.

Sequencing used thymocytes. These receptors were obtained from a boy less than two years old with a congenital heart defect. Each CDR3 is given with its conserved first and last residue. Where a row states a size, it is once, few, many or the class of an expanded clone; other rows omit it.

v_call: TRBV10-3
j_call: TRBJ1-1
clone_size: NA
cdr3_length: 17
cdr3_aa: CAISVRVSRTLNTEAFF

v_call: TRBV6-1
j_call: TRBJ1-1
clone_size: NA
cdr3_length: 14
cdr3_aa: CATVGQGCGTEAFF

v_call: TRBV9
j_call: TRBJ1-1
clone_size: NA
cdr3_length: 13
cdr3_aa: CASSKALNTEAFF

v_call: TRBV11-2
j_call: TRBJ2-4
clone_size: NA
cdr3_length: 16
cdr3_aa: CASSPDTTKPKNIQYF

v_call: TRBV7-8
j_call: TRBJ1-1
clone_size: NA
cdr3_length: 11
cdr3_aa: CASSFKSEAFF

v_call: TRBV6-6
j_call: TRBJ2-7
clone_size: NA
cdr3_length: 14
cdr3_aa: CASSYVGGFNEQYF

v_call: TRBV28
j_call: TRBJ1-1
clone_size: NA
cdr3_length: 13
cdr3_aa: CASSPTTGREAFF

v_call: TRBV9
j_call: TRBJ2-7
clone_size: once
cdr3_length: 16
cdr3_aa: CASSVDVTSGNYEQYF

v_call: TRBV15
j_call: TRBJ1-3
clone_size: NA
cdr3_length: 15
cdr3_aa: CATSHKGDSGNTIYF

v_call: TRBV11-2
j_call: TRBJ2-2
clone_size: NA
cdr3_length: 16
cdr3_aa: CASRHTGEKNTGELFF

v_call: TRBV4-3
j_call: TRBJ2-1
clone_size: NA
cdr3_length: 18
cdr3_aa: CASSQDSGTSGTIKEQFF

v_call: TRBV7-6
j_call: TRBJ1-5
clone_size: NA
cdr3_length: 13
cdr3_aa: CASSLGPGQPQHF

v_call: TRBV15
j_call: TRBJ2-1
clone_size: NA
cdr3_length: 20
cdr3_aa: CATSRDGFRVGTVQYNEQFF

v_call: TRBV7-2
j_call: TRBJ2-5
clone_size: NA
cdr3_length: 18
cdr3_aa: CASSLVRASGRGQETQYF